These 19 T cell receptor beta chains were sequenced from one sample in a study of Graves' ophthalmopathy and Graves' hyperthyroidism. RNA transcripts were the source from which TCR beta CDR3 regions were amplified. RT-PCR with HTBI primers came first, then second-round multiplex PCR. In TCRdb, the multiplex PCR reads were re-called with MiXCR into one record per CDR3 protein. The data contain 450,000 to 600,000 distinct CDR3 sequences, less than 45% of them singletons. The specimen sequenced was peripheral blood or thyroid tissue (not recorded which). These receptors originate from an adult man with Graves' hyperthyroidism.

This clonotype has at least ten counts. The chain employs TRBV12-3 or TRBV12-4 and TRBJ1-1; D possibly corresponds to TRBD1 (6 bases). The CDR3 is 14 amino acids. V gave up 2 bases and J gave up 1 base, with 8 bases separating them. The CDR3: CASSLTGRNTEAFF. DNA of the CDR3: TGTGCCAGCAGTTTAACAGGGAGGAACACTGAAGCTTTCTTT.

The chain joins TRBV2 to TRBJ1-2; 12 bases are shared with TRBD1. Losses at the gene ends were 4 bases for V and 6 bases for J; bases not matched to a gene: 6. Germline CDR1 SNHLY, CDR2 FYNNEI. This CDR3 comprises 15 residues. Here the CDR3 reads CASSVGTGGADGYTF. In nucleotides, the CDR3 is TGTGCCAGCAGTGTAGGGACAGGGGGCGCCGATGGCTACACCTTC.

This clonotype was recorded at least ten times. The chain has TRBV19 and TRBJ1-1, with 7 bases matching TRBD1. The ends lost 3 bases at V and 1 base at J; junction bases unmatched: 2. The CDR3 spans 14 residues. Germline V CDR1 and CDR2: LNHDA, SQIVND (reference sequence). CDR3 sequence: CASSIRTGNTEAFF. The CDR3, as DNA: TGTGCCAGTAGTATCCGGACAGGGAACACTGAAGCTTTCTTT.

This clonotype was observed at least ten times. The rearrangement uses TRBV28 and TRBJ1-1; D call uncertain. The CDR3 totals 13 residues. CDR1 and CDR2 from the germline V gene are MDHEN and SYDVKM. With 3 bases removed from V and 1 base from J, the gap between germline ends came to 6 bases. CDR3 sequence: CASSFPRNTEAFF. DNA for the CDR3: TGTGCCAGCAGTTTCCCAAGGAACACTGAAGCTTTCTTT.

This clonotype was seen a handful of times. The chain carries TRBV9 and TRBJ1-3; 8 positions agree with TRBD1. CDR1 is SGDLS, CDR2 YYNGEE, per germline. The CDR3 runs to 15 residues. V dropped 3 bases and J dropped 3; count of bases not matched to a gene: 5. The CDR3 loop is CASSAAGGGGNTIYF. The DNA of the CDR3 is TGTGCCAGCAGCGCCGCAGGGGGCGGTGGAAACACCATATATTTT.

At least ten counts were recorded for this clonotype. The chain joins TRBV6-5 to TRBJ1-5; the D gene is possibly TRBD1 (6 bases). This CDR3 spans 17 amino acids. V was trimmed by 4 bases and J by 2 bases, leaving 18 bases between them. Germline CDR1 MNHEY, CDR2 SVGAGI. CDR3 in amino acids: CASSSSRGVRGNQPQHF. The CDR3, as DNA: TGTGCCAGCAGTTCCTCTAGGGGGGTGAGAGGCAATCAGCCCCAGCATTTT.

This chain connects TRBV7-2 to TRBJ2-2; 8 bases fit TRBD2. The CDR3 runs 14 residues. The V segment lost 9 bases and the J segment 3 bases; nucleotides outside the gene matches: 6. Germline CDR1 and CDR2: SGHTA and FQGNSA. The CDR3, as DNA: TGTGCCAGTAAGACTAGCGAGTACACCGGGGAGCTGTTTTTT. Amino acids: CASKTSEYTGELFF. The full variable domain, its missing parts supplied by reference TRBV7-2 and TRBJ2-2, is GAGVSQSPSNKVTEKGKDVELRCDPISGHTALYWYRQSLGQGLEFLIYFQGNSAPDKSGLPSDRFSAERTGGSVSTLTIQRTQQEDSAVYLCASKTSEYTGELFFGEGSRLTVL.

The table lists this clonotype with many counts. V gene TRBV7-9 combines with J gene TRBJ2-5, with TRBD2 matching 10 bases. The V segment lost 6 bases and the J segment 3 bases; nucleotides outside the gene matches: 10. Germline values: CDR1 SEHNR, CDR2 FQNEAQ (reference sequence). This CDR3 has 16 residues. In DNA, the CDR3 is TGTGCCAGCAGACTCACCCGTCTAGCGGGGGAAGAGACCCAGTACTTC. Amino acid sequence: CASRLTRLAGEETQYF.

The V and J genes are TRBV11-1 and TRBJ2-7; 10 nucleotides line up with TRBD1. The CDR3 has 17 residues. CDR1 is SGHAT, CDR2 FQDESV, per germline (reference sequence). The V and J ends lost 5 bases and 3 bases, in that order; junction bases with no gene match: 13. The CDR3 protein is CASSTSILDRGDYEQYF. CDR3 DNA: TGTGCCAGCAGCACTAGTATTTTGGACAGGGGGGACTACGAGCAGTACTTC.

Ten or more counts support this clonotype. The chain recombines TRBV14 with TRBJ2-2, with 9 bases lining up with TRBD2. This CDR3 spans 15 amino acids. Unmatched junction bases numbered 1, after V lost 3 bases and J lost 2 bases. Germline V gives CDR1 SGHDN, CDR2 FVKESK. The CDR3 bases are TGTGCCAGCAGCCAGCGGGAGGGTAACACCGGGGAGCTGTTTTTT. Translating it yields CASSQREGNTGELFF.

This clonotype has at least ten counts. The rearrangement joins TRBV29-1 to TRBJ2-7; D call uncertain. CDR3 length equals 15 residues. CDR1 SQVTM and CDR2 ANQGSEA come from the germline V gene. The V and J ends lost 5 bases and 2 bases respectively, with 19 bases between them. CDR3 sequence: CSVIPRRALPYEQYF. CDR3 DNA sequence: TGCAGCGTTATACCGAGAAGGGCCCTACCCTACGAGCAGTACTTC.

The chain recombines TRBV5-1 with TRBJ2-7; D call uncertain. Germline assignment: CDR1 SGHRS and CDR2 YFSETQ. The germline V and J ends were trimmed by 2 bases and 0 bases, with 12 bases remaining between them. This CDR3 has 15 residues. In DNA form, the CDR3 reads TGCGCCAGCAGCTTCAGGCAGGACCCCTCCTACGAGCAGTACTTC. It codes for CASSFRQDPSYEQYF. The entire variable domain, with the rest obtained from reference TRBV5-1 and TRBJ2-7, is as follows: KAGVTQTPRYLIKTRGQQVTLSCSPISGHRSVSWYQQTPGQGLQFLFEYFSETQRNKGNFPGRFSGRQFSNSRSEMNVSTLELGDSALYLCASSFRQDPSYEQYFGPGTRLTVT.

For this clonotype: A read error is possible here, since a much larger clone lies one base away. The chain carries TRBV29-1 and TRBJ1-1; D uncertain. CDR1 is SQVTM and CDR2 is ANQGSEA in the germline V gene. This CDR3 is built from 13 residues. This chain's CDR3 is CSVEGRMNTEASF. In nucleotides, the CDR3 is TGCAGCGTTGAGGGCCGGATGAACACTGAAGCTTCCTTT. Complete variable domain (other parts from reference TRBV29-1 and TRBJ1-1): SAVISQKPSRDICQRGTSLTIQCQVDSQVTMMFWYRQQPGQSLTLIATANQGSEATYESGFVIDKFPISRPNLTFSTLTVSNMSPEDSSIYLCSVEGRMNTEASFGQGTRLTVV.

The CDR3 nucleotides are TGTGCCAGCAGTGAGGTAGGGCAGGGCTATGAGCAGTTCTTC. The encoded protein is CASSEVGQGYEQFF. The V call is TRBV2, the J call TRBJ2-7, with D tentatively TRBD1 (5 bases). The DNA end favors TRBJ2-1, so the J call may be wrong. The CDR3 consists of 14 residues. Germline-derived CDR1 and CDR2 are SNHLY and FYNNEI.

This clonotype was counted ten times or more. A junction boundary mismatches the germline segment, possibly from a read error. The rearrangement uses TRBV10-3 and TRBJ1-4; a weak D match, TRBD1 (6 bases). The CDR3 totals 14 residues. Per the germline V gene, CDR1 is ENHRY and CDR2 is SYGVKD. CDR3 bases: TGTGCCACCAGTCGGACAGATAGAAATGAAAAACTGTTTTTT. Residues: CATSRTDRNEKLFF.

This clonotype showed up many times. This CDR3 reads CASSFTSQNSSGANVLTF. The CDR3 DNA is TGTGCCAGCAGCTTCACGAGCCAGAATTCCTCTGGGGCCAACGTCCTGACTTTC. This sequence joins TRBV7-9 and TRBJ2-6; D is unclear. The V gene's germline CDR1 is SEHNR and CDR2 FQNEAQ (reference sequence). V lost 3 bases and J lost 0, with 15 bases in between. There are 18 residues in the CDR3.

This clonotype has ten or more counts. V gene TRBV20-1 combines with J gene TRBJ2-5; 8 bases map to TRBD2. CDR3 length: 16 residues. Germline CDR1 and CDR2: DFQATT and SNEGSKA (reference sequence). J was trimmed by 0 bases and V by 0 bases; bases with no gene match: 6. The CDR3 region is CSARDKREPYQETQYF. Here the CDR3 DNA reads TGCAGTGCTAGAGATAAGCGGGAGCCCTACCAAGAGACCCAGTACTTC.

This clonotype was detected ten times or more. The chain uses TRBV20-1 and TRBJ1-3; D not resolved. This CDR3 comprises 13 residues. Germline V lookup: CDR1 DFQATT, CDR2 SNEGSKA (reference sequence). Trimming removed 6 bases from V and 0 bases from J, with 9 bases in between. The CDR3 loop is CSATPSSGNTIYF. CDR3 DNA: TGCAGTGCAACACCGAGCTCTGGAAACACCATATATTTT.

There are many counts of this clonotype. CDR3 bases: TGCAGCGTTGATGTCTGGGGGCAGAGGACTGAAGCTTTCTTT. This gives the protein CSVDVWGQRTEAFF. The rearrangement links TRBV29-1 to TRBJ1-1; possibly TRBD1 for D (6 bases). V lost 3 bases and J lost 5, with 16 bases in between. This CDR3 has 14 residues. The V gene's germline CDR1 is SQVTM and CDR2 ANQGSEA.